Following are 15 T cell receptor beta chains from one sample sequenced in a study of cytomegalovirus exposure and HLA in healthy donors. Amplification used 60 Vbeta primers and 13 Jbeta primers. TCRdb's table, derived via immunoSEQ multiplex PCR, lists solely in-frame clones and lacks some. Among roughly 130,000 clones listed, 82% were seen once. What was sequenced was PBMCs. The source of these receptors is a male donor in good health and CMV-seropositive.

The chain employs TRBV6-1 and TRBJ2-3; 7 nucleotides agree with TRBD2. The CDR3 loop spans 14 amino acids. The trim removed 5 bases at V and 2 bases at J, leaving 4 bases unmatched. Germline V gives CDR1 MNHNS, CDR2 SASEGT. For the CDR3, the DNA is TGTGCCAGCAGTCTTGGACTAGTCACAGATACGCAGTATTTT. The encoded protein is CASSLGLVTDTQYF.

CDR3 residues: CATSRVDTYHGYTF. The CDR3 nucleotides are TGTGCCACCAGCAGAGTGGACACTTATCATGGCTACACCTTC. This chain joins TRBV15 and TRBJ1-2; weak D call: TRBD1 (5 bases). CDR1 is LNHNV, CDR2 YYDKDF, per germline (reference sequence). V was cut by 1 base and J by 6 bases, with 12 bases left in between. The CDR3 is made up of 14 amino acids.

CDR3 sequence reads: CASSPGTAYEQYF. The CDR3 nucleotides read TGTGCCAGCAGCCCGGGGACAGCCTACGAGCAGTACTTC. This chain links TRBV27 with TRBJ2-7, with 7 positions matching TRBD1. In germline, CDR1 is MNHEY, CDR2 SMNVEV (reference sequence). Unmatched junction bases numbered 4, after V lost 6 bases and J lost 2 bases. The CDR3 is 13 residues long.

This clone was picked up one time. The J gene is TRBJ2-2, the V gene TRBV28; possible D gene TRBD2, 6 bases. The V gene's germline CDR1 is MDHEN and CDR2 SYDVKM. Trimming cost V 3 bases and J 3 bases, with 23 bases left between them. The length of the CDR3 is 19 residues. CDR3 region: CASSFPPRGSDDYTGELFF. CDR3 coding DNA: TGTGCCAGCAGTTTTCCTCCCCGGGGGTCGGACGATTACACCGGGGAGCTGTTTTTT. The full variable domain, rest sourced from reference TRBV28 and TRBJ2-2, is DVKVTQSSRYLVKRTGEKVFLECVQDMDHENMFWYRQDPGLGLRLIYFSYDVKMKEKGDIPEGYSVSREKKERFSLILESASTNQTSMYLCASSFPPRGSDDYTGELFFGEGSRLTVL.

The DNA of the CDR3 is TGTGCCAGCAGCGTAATAACGCTAGCGGGTGTGTTAGAAGAGACCCAGTACTTC. As protein: CASSVITLAGVLEETQYF. The rearrangement uses TRBV9 and TRBJ2-5, with 8 nucleotides matching TRBD2. CDR1 SGDLS and CDR2 YYNGEE come from the germline V gene. The CDR3 runs to 18 residues. After removal of 1 base from V and 3 bases from J, the junction contained 14 bases not matched to a gene.

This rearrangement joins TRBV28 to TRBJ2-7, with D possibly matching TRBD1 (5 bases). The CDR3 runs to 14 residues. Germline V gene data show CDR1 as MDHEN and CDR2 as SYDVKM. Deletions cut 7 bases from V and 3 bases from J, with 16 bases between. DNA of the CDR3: TGTGCCAGCAAGAGGCCTGGGGCCCTCTACGAGCAGTACTTC. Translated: CASKRPGALYEQYF. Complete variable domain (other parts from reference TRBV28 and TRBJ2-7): DVKVTQSSRYLVKRTGEKVFLECVQDMDHENMFWYRQDPGLGLRLIYFSYDVKMKEKGDIPEGYSVSREKKERFSLILESASTNQTSMYLCASKRPGALYEQYFGPGTRLTVT.

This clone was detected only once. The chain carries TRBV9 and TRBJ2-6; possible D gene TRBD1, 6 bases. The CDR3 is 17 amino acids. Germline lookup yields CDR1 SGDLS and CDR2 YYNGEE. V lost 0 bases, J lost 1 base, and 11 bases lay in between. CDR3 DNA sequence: TGTGCCAGCAGCGTAGGTACAGGGCGGTCTGGGGCCAACGTCCTGACTTTC. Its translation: CASSVGTGRSGANVLTF.

This CDR3 is CASSAFWGDYEQYF. For the CDR3, the DNA is TGTGCCAGCAGTGCTTTTTGGGGGGACTACGAGCAGTACTTC. This chain links TRBV27 with TRBJ2-7; maybe TRBD2 (6 bases). The V gene lost 5 bases and the J gene lost 3 bases, with 14 bases spanning the gap. The V gene's germline CDR1 is MNHEY and CDR2 SMNVEV (reference sequence). The CDR3 sequence is 14 residues long.

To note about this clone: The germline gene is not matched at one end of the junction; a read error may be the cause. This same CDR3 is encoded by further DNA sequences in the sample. This CDR3 is CASSPTGDAIYF. The DNA for the CDR3 is TGTGCCAGCTCACCCACAGGGGACGCCATATACTTT. The rearrangement uses TRBV18 and TRBJ1-3, with 7 bases aligning to TRBD1. From germline, CDR1 is KGHSH and CDR2 LQKENI. There are 12 residues in the CDR3. The variable domain in full, with the rest retrieved from reference TRBV18 and TRBJ1-3, is NAGVMQNPRHLVRRRGQEARLRCSPMKGHSHVYWYRQLPEEGLKFMVYLQKENIIDESGMPKERFSAEFPKEGPSILRIQQVVRGDSAAYFCASSPTGDAIYFGEGSWLTVV.

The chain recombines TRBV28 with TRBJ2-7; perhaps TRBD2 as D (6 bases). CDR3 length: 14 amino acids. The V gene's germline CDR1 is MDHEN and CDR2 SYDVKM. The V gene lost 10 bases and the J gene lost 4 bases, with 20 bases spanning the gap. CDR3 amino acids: CATRGPTRLYEQYF. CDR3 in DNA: TGTGCCACCCGGGGTCCGACTAGACTTTACGAGCAGTACTTC.

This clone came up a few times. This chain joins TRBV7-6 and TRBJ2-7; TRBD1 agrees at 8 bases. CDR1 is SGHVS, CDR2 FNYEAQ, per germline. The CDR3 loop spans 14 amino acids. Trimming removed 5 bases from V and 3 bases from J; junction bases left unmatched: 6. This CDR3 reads CASSPGQAYYEQYF. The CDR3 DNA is TGTGCCAGCAGCCCGGGACAGGCCTACTACGAGCAGTACTTC.

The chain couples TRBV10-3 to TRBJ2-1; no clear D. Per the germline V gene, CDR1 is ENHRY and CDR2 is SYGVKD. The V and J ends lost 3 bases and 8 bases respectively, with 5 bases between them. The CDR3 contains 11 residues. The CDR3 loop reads CAISDGDEQFF. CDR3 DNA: TGTGCCATCAGTGATGGAGATGAGCAGTTCTTC.

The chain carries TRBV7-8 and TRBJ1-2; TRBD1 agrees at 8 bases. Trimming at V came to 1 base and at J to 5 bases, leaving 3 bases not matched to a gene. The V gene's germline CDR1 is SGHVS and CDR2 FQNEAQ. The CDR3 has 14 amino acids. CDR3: CASSLVRGLYGYTF. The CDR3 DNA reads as TGTGCCAGCAGCTTAGTCAGGGGGCTGTATGGCTACACCTTC.

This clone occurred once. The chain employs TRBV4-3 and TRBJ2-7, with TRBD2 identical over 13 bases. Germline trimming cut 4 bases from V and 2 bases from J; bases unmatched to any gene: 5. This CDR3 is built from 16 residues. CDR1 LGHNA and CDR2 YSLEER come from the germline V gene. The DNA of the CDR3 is TGCGCCAGCAGCCCCGGACTAGCGGGAGACACCTACGAGCAGTACTTC. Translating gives CASSPGLAGDTYEQYF.

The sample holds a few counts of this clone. CDR3 region: CASSLVGGHTGELFF. The CDR3 DNA sequence: TGTGCCAGCAGCTTAGTAGGGGGCCACACCGGGGAGCTGTTTTTT. The chain carries TRBV11-2 and TRBJ2-2; TRBD1 matches 7 bases. Per the germline V gene, CDR1 is SGHAT and CDR2 is FQNNGV. After removal of 1 base from V and 3 bases from J, the junction contained 2 bases not matched to a gene. This CDR3 region has 15 residues.